A selection of T cell receptor beta chains follows, all from one sample in a study of T-cell memory formation after mild COVID-19. MiXCR was run by TCRdb on the 5' RACE reads, yielding one entry per CDR3 protein. The table has about 280,000 distinct CDR3 sequences, under 8.5% seen once. Sequenced: PBMCs or a T cell subset sorted from them (not recorded which). Receptors originate from a young man who had mild COVID-19 (a few samples of this study predate the infection). Cell type and time point are not known. The CDR3 runs from the conserved cysteine through the conserved F or W. D genes are given only for firm matches. Size is stated for part of the rows, as once, few or many counts, or as a class when the clone is expanded.

TRBJ2-2 | TRBV10-1 | TRBD1 | - | TGCGCCAGCATGGGACAGGGAGGAACCGGGGAGCTGTTTTTT | CASMGQGGTGELFF
TRBJ2-2 | TRBV5-1 | - | - | TGCGCCAGCAGCTGGGCCCGTGCCGGGGAGCTGTTTTTT | CASSWARAGELFF
TRBJ2-2 | TRBV14 | - | - | TGTGCCAGCAGCCAAGGAGTTCGGCTGAACACCGGGGAGCTGTTTTTT | CASSQGVRLNTGELFF
TRBJ1-2 | TRBV5-1 | TRBD1 | many | TGCGCCAGCAGCTCACAGGGGGACTATGGCTACACCTTC | CASSSQGDYGYTF
TRBJ2-5 | TRBV2 | TRBD2 | few | TGTGCCAGCAGTGGACCCCCCCTTCCGGGGGGGCAGTACTTC | CASSGPPLPGGQYF
TRBJ2-1 | TRBV7-2 | - | few | TGTGCCAGCAGTCGGGACAGGCGGGGGTCCTACAATGAGCAGTTCTTC | CASSRDRRGSYNEQFF
TRBJ2-7 | TRBV5-1 | TRBD2 | few | TGCGCCAGCACCATAACTGCGGGGGGCAGGGAGCAGTACTTC | CASTITAGGREQYF
TRBJ1-5 | TRBV9 | TRBD1 | - | TGTGCCAGCAGCGTGACAGGGAATAGCAATCAGCCCCAGCATTTT | CASSVTGNSNQPQHF
TRBJ2-3 | TRBV7-8 | - | - | TGTGCCAGCAGTCGCACCCGGGACCGGACCCCAGATACGCAGTATTTT | CASSRTRDRTPDTQYF
TRBJ1-6 | TRBV7-2 | TRBD1 | few | TGTGCCAGCAGCCCTCCCGGGACAGGGAATAATTCACCCCTCCACTTT | CASSPPGTGNNSPLHF
TRBJ2-1 | TRBV7-3 | - | - | TGTGCCAGCAGCTTATACAGCATGACGAACAATGAGCAGTTCTTC | CASSLYSMTNNEQFF
TRBJ2-3 | TRBV6-2/TRBV6-3 | - | many | TGTGCCAGCAGTTACCCCGGGCCTCCCACAGATACGCAGTATTTT | CASSYPGPPTDTQYF
TRBJ1-5 | TRBV4-1 | - | - | TGCGCCAGCAGCCCCGGATTGGGGGGCAATCAGCCCCAGCATTTT | CASSPGLGGNQPQHF
TRBJ2-7 | TRBV9 | TRBD2 | few | TGTGCCAGCAGCGTAGATTTTGGCGGGAGCCTCTCCTACGAGCAGTACTTC | CASSVDFGGSLSYEQYF
TRBJ2-5 | TRBV12-3/TRBV12-4 | - | many | TGTGCCAGCAGTTTAATGGGGACCCAGTACTTC | CASSLMGTQYF
TRBJ1-1 | TRBV7-9 | - | - | TGTGCCAGCACAACCAATTCGAACACTGAAGCTTTCTTT | CASTTNSNTEAFF
TRBJ2-7 | TRBV5-1 | TRBD1 | - | TGCGCCAGCAGCCACAGGGGTGATTCCTACGAGCAGTACTTC | CASSHRGDSYEQYF
TRBJ1-4 | TRBV7-9 | - | few | TGTGCCAGCAGCTTATCGTCCGTGAGAAATGAAAAACTGTTTTTT | CASSLSSVRNEKLFF
TRBJ1-1 | TRBV5-1 | - | many | TGCGCCAGCAGCGCGGGCTCGCAGGGGCTTTGGGCTTTCTTT | CASSAGSQGLWAFF
TRBJ2-3 | TRBV20-1 | - | many | TGCAGTGCTGGTAACCCGACCGGGACCACAGATACGCAGTATTTT | CSAGNPTGTTDTQYF
TRBJ1-1 | TRBV29-1 | - | few | TGCAGCGTGAGCCCAGGGGCTGAAGCTTTCTTT | CSVSPGAEAFF
TRBJ2-3 | TRBV12-3/TRBV12-4 | - | many | TGTGCCAGCAGTCCTCAGTTCGGGGGAGATACGCAGTATTTT | CASSPQFGGDTQYF
TRBJ2-3 | TRBV5-1 | - | few | TGCGCCAGCAGCTTTCGAGGGACCCGCACAGATACGCAGTATTTT | CASSFRGTRTDTQYF
TRBJ2-4 | TRBV12-3/TRBV12-4 | - | few | TGTGCCAGCAGTTTTGTTCGAGCAGGGACTAACATTCAGTACTTC | CASSFVRAGTNIQYF
TRBJ2-5 | TRBV12-3/TRBV12-4 | TRBD1 | - | TGTGCCAGCGGACAGGGCGCTTGGGAGACCCAGTACTTC | CASGQGAWETQYF
TRBJ1-5 | TRBV5-4 | - | few | TGTGCCAGCAGCTCTGGCGGGGAGAGGCAGCCCCAGCATTTT | CASSSGGERQPQHF
TRBJ1-1 | TRBV15 | - | few | TGTGCCACCACCACGGGGGAGATGAACACTGAAGCTTTCTTT | CATTTGEMNTEAFF
TRBJ1-2 | TRBV27 | - | many | TGTGCCAGCAGTTTATGGGGAAGGTCGAACTATGGCTACACCTTC | CASSLWGRSNYGYTF